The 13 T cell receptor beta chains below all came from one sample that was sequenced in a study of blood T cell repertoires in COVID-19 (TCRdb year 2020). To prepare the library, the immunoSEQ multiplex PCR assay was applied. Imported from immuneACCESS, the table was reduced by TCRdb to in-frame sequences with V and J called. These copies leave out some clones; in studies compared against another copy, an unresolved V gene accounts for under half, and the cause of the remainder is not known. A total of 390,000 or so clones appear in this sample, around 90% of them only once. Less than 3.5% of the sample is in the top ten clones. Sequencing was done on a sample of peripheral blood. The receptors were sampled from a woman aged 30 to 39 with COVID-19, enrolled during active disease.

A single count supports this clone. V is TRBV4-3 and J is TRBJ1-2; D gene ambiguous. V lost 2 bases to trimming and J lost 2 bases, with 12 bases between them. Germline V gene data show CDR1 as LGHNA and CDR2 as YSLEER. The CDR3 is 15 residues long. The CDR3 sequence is CASSQLIRGNYGYTF. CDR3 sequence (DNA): TGCGCCAGCAGCCAACTTATCCGGGGAAACTATGGCTACACCTTC.

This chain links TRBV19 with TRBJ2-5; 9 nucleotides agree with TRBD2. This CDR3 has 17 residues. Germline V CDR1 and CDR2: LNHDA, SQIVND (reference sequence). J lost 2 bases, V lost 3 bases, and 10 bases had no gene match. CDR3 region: CASSILPGLAGQETQYF. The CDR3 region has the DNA TGTGCCAGTAGTATCCTCCCTGGGCTAGCGGGACAAGAGACCCAGTACTTC. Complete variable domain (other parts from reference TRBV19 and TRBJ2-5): DGGITQSPKYLFRKEGQNVTLSCEQNLNHDAMYWYRQDPGQGLRLIYYSQIVNDFQKGDIAEGYSVSREKKESFPLTVTSAQKNPTAFYLCASSILPGLAGQETQYFGPGTRLLVL.

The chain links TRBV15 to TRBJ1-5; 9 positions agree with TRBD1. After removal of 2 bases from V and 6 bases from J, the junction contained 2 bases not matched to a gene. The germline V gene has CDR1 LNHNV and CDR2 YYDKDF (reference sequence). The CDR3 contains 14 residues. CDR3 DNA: TGTGCCACCAGCAGAACAGGGGGCTCTCAGCCCCAGCATTTT. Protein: CATSRTGGSQPQHF.

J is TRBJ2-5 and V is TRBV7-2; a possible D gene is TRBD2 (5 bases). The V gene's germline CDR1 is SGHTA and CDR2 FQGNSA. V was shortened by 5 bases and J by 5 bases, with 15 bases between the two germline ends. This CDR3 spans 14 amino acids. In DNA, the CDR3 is TGTGCCAGCAGCCCAACCCCCGGGGAGGAGACCCAGTACTTC. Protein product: CASSPTPGEETQYF.

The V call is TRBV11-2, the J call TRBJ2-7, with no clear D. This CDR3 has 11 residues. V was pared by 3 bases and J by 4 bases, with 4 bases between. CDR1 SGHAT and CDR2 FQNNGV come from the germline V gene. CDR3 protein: CASSFQYEQYF. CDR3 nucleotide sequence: TGTGCCAGCAGCTTCCAGTACGAGCAGTACTTC.

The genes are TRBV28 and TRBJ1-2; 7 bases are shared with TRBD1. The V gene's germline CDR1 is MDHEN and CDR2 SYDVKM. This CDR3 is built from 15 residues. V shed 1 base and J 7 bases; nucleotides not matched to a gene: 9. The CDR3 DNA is TGTGCCAGCAGTTTATTGAGTAGGGGGCCCGGTGGCTACACCTTC. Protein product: CASSLLSRGPGGYTF.

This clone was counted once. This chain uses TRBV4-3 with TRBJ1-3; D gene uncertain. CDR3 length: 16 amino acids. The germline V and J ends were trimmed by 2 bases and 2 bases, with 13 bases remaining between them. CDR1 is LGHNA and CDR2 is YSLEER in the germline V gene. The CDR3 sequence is CASSQQVEGPGNTIYF. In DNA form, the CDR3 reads TGCGCCAGCAGCCAACAGGTAGAAGGTCCTGGAAACACCATATATTTT.

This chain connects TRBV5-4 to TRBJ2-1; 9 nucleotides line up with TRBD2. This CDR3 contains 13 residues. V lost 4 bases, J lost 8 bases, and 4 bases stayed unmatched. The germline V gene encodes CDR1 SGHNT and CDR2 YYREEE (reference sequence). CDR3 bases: TGTGCCAGCAGCATGTGGACTAGCGATGAGCAGTTCTTC. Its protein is CASSMWTSDEQFF.

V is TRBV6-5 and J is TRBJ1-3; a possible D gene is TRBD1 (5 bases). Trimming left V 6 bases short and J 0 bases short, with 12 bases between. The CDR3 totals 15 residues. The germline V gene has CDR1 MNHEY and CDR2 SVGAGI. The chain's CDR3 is CASRVEGFSGNTIYF. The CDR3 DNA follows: TGTGCCAGCAGGGTGGAGGGGTTCTCTGGAAACACCATATATTTT.

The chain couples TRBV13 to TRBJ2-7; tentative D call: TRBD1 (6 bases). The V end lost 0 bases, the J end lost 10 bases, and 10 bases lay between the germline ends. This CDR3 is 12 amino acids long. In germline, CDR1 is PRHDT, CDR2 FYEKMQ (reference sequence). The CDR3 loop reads CASSLGDSPQYF. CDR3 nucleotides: TGTGCCAGCAGCTTAGGGGACAGTCCTCAGTACTTC.

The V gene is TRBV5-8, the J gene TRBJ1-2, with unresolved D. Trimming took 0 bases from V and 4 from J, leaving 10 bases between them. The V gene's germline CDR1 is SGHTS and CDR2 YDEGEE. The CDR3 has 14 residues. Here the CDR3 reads CASSLAWASYGYTF. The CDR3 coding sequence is TGTGCCAGCAGCTTGGCATGGGCCAGCTATGGCTACACCTTC. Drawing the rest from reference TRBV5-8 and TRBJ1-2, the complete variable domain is EAGVTQSPTHLIKTRGQQATLRCSPISGHTSVYWYQQALGLGLQFLLWYDEGEERNRGNFPPRFSGRQFPNYSSELNVNALELEDSALYLCASSLAWASYGYTFGSGTRLTVV.

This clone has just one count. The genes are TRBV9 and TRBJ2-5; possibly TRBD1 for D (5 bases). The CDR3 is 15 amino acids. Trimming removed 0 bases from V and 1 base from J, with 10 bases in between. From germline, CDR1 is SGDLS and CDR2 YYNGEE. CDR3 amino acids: CASSVDGHTQETQYF. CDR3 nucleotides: TGTGCCAGCAGCGTAGACGGACATACCCAAGAGACCCAGTACTTC.

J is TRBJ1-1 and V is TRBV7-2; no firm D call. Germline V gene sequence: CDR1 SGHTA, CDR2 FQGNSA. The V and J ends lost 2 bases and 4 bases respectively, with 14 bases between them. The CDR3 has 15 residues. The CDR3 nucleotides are TGTGCCAGCAGCTTACGCTCCGGGGTCCCCACTGAAGCTTTCTTT. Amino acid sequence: CASSLRSGVPTEAFF.